The 12 T cell receptor beta chains below were found in one sample sequenced in a study of cytomegalovirus exposure and HLA in healthy donors. The PCR contained 60 Vbeta and 13 Jbeta primers. Generated by immunoSEQ multiplex PCR, the TCRdb table keeps only in-frame clones and is missing some. In the table there are approximately 220,000 clones, about 80% of which are singletons. Source material: PBMCs. The source of these receptors is a girl aged 10-17 years in good health and CMV-seronegative.

The chain couples TRBV14 to TRBJ2-2; 8 positions match TRBD1. Germline V gene sequence: CDR1 SGHDN, CDR2 FVKESK. V dropped 4 bases and J dropped 4; count of bases not matched to a gene: 11. The CDR3 contains 17 residues. The CDR3 loop is CASSPIWTGLGTGELFF. CDR3 in DNA: TGTGCCAGCAGCCCAATTTGGACAGGGTTGGGCACCGGGGAGCTGTTTTTT.

On this clone itself: Because the CDR3 is missing its conserved closing phenylalanine or tryptophan, this is likely a read error. The DNA is omitted, as the CDR3 cannot be located on it reliably, and the CDR3 follows TCRdb's listing. The J gene is TRBJ1-2, the V gene TRBV19; the table's D call, TRBD1, has no DNA check behind it. With termini counted, the CDR3 has 16 amino acids. The germline V gene has CDR1 LNHDA and CDR2 SQIVND (reference sequence). This CDR3 is CASSILLDPGLDVREY.

A few counts support this clone. The sample holds other DNA sequences that translate to the same CDR3. The chain employs TRBV29-1 and TRBJ2-7; 7 bases agree with TRBD2. V was pared by 2 bases and J by 2 bases, with 3 bases of the junction left unmatched. This CDR3 is 13 amino acids long. Looked up from germline, CDR1 is SQVTM and CDR2 is ANQGSEA. In DNA form, the CDR3 reads TGCAGCGTTGAATCAGGGAGGGCCTACGAGCAGTACTTC. Encoded protein: CSVESGRAYEQYF.

The V and J genes are TRBV13 and TRBJ1-1; D remains unclear. The germline V gene encodes CDR1 PRHDT and CDR2 FYEKMQ (reference sequence). Trimming stripped 3 bases from V and 7 bases from J, with 24 bases between. CDR3 length equals 17 residues. This CDR3 reads CASSFDLVEGTANEAFF. The DNA for the CDR3 is TGTGCCAGCAGCTTTGACCTCGTGGAGGGTACCGCCAATGAAGCTTTCTTT.

J is TRBJ2-1 and V is TRBV30; TRBD2 matches at 7 bases. V lost 1 base, J lost 3 bases, and 9 bases stayed unmatched. This CDR3 region has 16 residues. Germline V gives CDR1 GTSNPN, CDR2 SVGIG (reference sequence). This chain's CDR3 is CAWSGGGSVFYNEQFF. The DNA for the CDR3 is TGTGCCTGGAGTGGGGGGGGGTCTGTCTTCTACAATGAGCAGTTCTTC. The full variable domain, rest sourced from reference TRBV30 and TRBJ2-1, is SQTIHQWPATLVQPVGSPLSLECTVEGTSNPNLYWYRQAAGRGLQLLFYSVGIGQISSEVPQNLSASRPQDRQFILSSKKLLLSDSGFYLCAWSGGGSVFYNEQFFGPGTRLTVL.

The V and J genes are TRBV6-5 and TRBJ1-1, with TRBD1 matching over 7 bases. Germline-derived CDR1 and CDR2 are MNHEY and SVGAGI. The junction had 3 bases not matched to a gene; V was cut back by 4 bases and J by 10 bases. This CDR3 comprises 11 residues. In DNA form, the CDR3 reads TGTGCCAGCAGTTCGACAGGGAGAGCTTTCTTT. Its protein is CASSSTGRAFF.

As regards this clone: Compared with germline, one end of the junction differs, possibly owing to a read error. At the DNA level, this CDR3 is encoded by other sequences in the same sample as well. CDR3 nucleotides: TGCGCCAGCAGCTTAGGAACAGGCCGTAATGAAAAACTGTTTTTT. Translated: CASSLGTGRNEKLFF. V and J are TRBV11-2 and TRBJ1-4; maybe TRBD1 (5 bases). This CDR3 has 15 amino acids. Germline V gene lookup returns CDR1 SGHAT and CDR2 FQNNGV.

This clone occurred once. This chain uses TRBV7-2 with TRBJ1-5; D is unclear. The germline V and J ends were trimmed by 2 bases and 10 bases, with 9 bases remaining between them. The CDR3 is made up of 12 amino acids. CDR1 is SGHTA and CDR2 is FQGNSA in the germline V gene. CDR3 in amino acids: CASSLMADPQHF. CDR3 DNA: TGTGCCAGCAGCTTAATGGCCGATCCCCAGCATTTT.

CDR3 nucleotide sequence: TGTGCCAGTAAAACCGTTGGAGGGGGCAACACTGAAGCTTTCTTT. Residues: CASKTVGGGNTEAFF. This chain uses TRBV19 with TRBJ1-1, with TRBD1 matching over 7 bases. Germline-derived CDR1 and CDR2 are LNHDA and SQIVND (reference sequence). CDR3 size: 15 residues. V was pared by 7 bases and J by 2 bases, with 10 bases of the junction left unmatched. Full variable domain (remainder filled in from reference TRBV19 and TRBJ1-1): DGGITQSPKYLFRKEGQNVTLSCEQNLNHDAMYWYRQDPGQGLRLIYYSQIVNDFQKGDIAEGYSVSREKKESFPLTVTSAQKNPTAFYLCASKTVGGGNTEAFFGQGTRLTVV.

The rearrangement uses TRBV5-1 and TRBJ2-1, with 8 positions matching TRBD1. Looked up from germline, CDR1 is SGHRS and CDR2 is YFSETQ. V lost 10 bases to trimming and J lost 5 bases; unmatched junction nucleotides: 8. The CDR3 is 13 residues long. The CDR3 protein is CARGQGANNEQFF. CDR3 nucleotide sequence: TGCGCCCGGGGTCAGGGGGCGAACAATGAGCAGTTCTTC.

In this sample, this clone turned up once. This chain connects TRBV9 to TRBJ2-1; D is ambiguous. Trimming pared 0 bases from V and 9 bases from J, leaving 4 bases between. Germline values: CDR1 SGDLS, CDR2 YYNGEE. This CDR3 has 11 residues. CDR3 DNA: TGTGCCAGCAGCGTAGGCGTTGAGCAGTTCTTC. Protein: CASSVGVEQFF.

V gene TRBV4-1 combines with J gene TRBJ2-7; 10 nucleotides agree with TRBD1. CDR3 length equals 16 residues. CDR1 and CDR2 from the germline V gene are MGHRA and YSYEKL. The J segment lost 0 bases and the V segment lost 1 base, leaving 3 bases of the junction unmatched. In DNA, the CDR3 is TGCGCCAGCAGCCAAGTCCGGACAGGGGGCTCCTACGAGCAGTACTTC. As protein: CASSQVRTGGSYEQYF.